The clone carrying this TCR beta chain was found many times. Its antigen remains unidentified. This specimen belongs to a study of T cells in Graves' hyperthyroidism and ophthalmopathy. V gave up 8 bases and J gave up 4 bases; unmatched junction bases: 10. Germline loops: CDR1 GTSNPN, CDR2 SVGIG (reference sequence). CDR3 length equals 13 residues. In the ophthalmopathy cohort, Clinical Activity Score was at least 3, NOSPECS grade at least 4, and duration under 3 months. Uncontrolled infection, other autoimmune disease, pregnancy or lactation barred patients from enrollment. Diagnostic assessment was based on clinical symptoms, serum thyroxine and TRAb, thyroid ultrasound and orbital computed tomography. RNA transcripts gave rise to amplified TCR beta CDR3 regions. During a first-round RT-PCR of the TCR CDR3, the HTBI primer set was used. Via MiXCR, TCRdb re-called the multiplex PCR reads, giving one row per CDR3 protein. The table lists 200,000 to 250,000 distinct CDR3 sequences, about a sixth of them singletons.

Notes on the study in general: Model-based prediction identified ophthalmopathy a median 6.5 months prior to its onset.

The V gene is TRBV30, the J gene TRBJ1-2; the match to TRBD1 covers 7 bases. The specimen sequenced was blood. This TCR came from a woman aged 18 to 35 with Graves' ophthalmopathy. CDR3 in amino acids: CAGRDSLGYGYTF. CDR3 in DNA: TGTGCCGGGCGGGACAGTCTTGGCTATGGCTACACCTTC.